This passage covers 27 T cell receptor beta chains from one sample sequenced in a study of blood T cell repertoires in COVID-19. Sequenced by immunoSEQ multiplex PCR; TCRdb stores in-frame clones only, minus some. This repertoire shows hundreds of thousands of clones, 86% found once; its top ten account for 1.4% to 1.5%. The sequenced sample consisted of peripheral blood. These receptors came from a woman younger than 45 with active or convalescent COVID-19.

The chain employs TRBV10-3 and TRBJ1-3, with 7 bases lining up with TRBD1. From germline, CDR1 is ENHRY and CDR2 SYGVKD. The CDR3 contains 13 residues. V was clipped by 7 bases and J by 2 bases; unmatched bases: 2. CDR3 sequence reads: CAIKGAAGNTIYF. The CDR3 coding sequence is TGTGCCATCAAGGGGGCGGCTGGAAACACCATATATTTT.

This clone appeared once. The chain couples TRBV19 to TRBJ1-1; tentatively, D is TRBD1 (5 bases). Germline CDR1 LNHDA, CDR2 SQIVND (reference sequence). This CDR3 region has 13 residues. V lost 5 bases to trimming and J lost 1 base, with 8 bases between them. In nucleotides, the CDR3 is TGTGCCAGTAGTGATACAGGGAACACTGAAGCTTTCTTT. This codes for CASSDTGNTEAFF.

This clone was picked up a small number of times. This chain links TRBV7-2 with TRBJ2-7, with 8 bases lining up with TRBD2. The CDR3 sequence is 16 residues long. J was trimmed by 0 bases and V by 5 bases; bases with no gene match: 9. Germline V lookup: CDR1 SGHTA, CDR2 FQGNSA. CDR3 sequence: CASSPRTSSFSYEQYF. The DNA of the CDR3 is TGTGCCAGCAGCCCGCGGACTAGCAGTTTCTCCTACGAGCAGTACTTC.

CDR3 coding DNA: TGCAGCGTTGAAAAAGGGGGCGGTGGCTACACCTTC. Protein: CSVEKGGGGYTF. This chain joins TRBV29-1 and TRBJ1-2, with 7 bases matching TRBD1. J gave up 7 bases and V 2 bases, and 4 bases lay outside the gene matches. Germline CDR1 is SQVTM and CDR2 is ANQGSEA. The CDR3 spans 12 residues.

J is TRBJ2-7 and V is TRBV7-9; possible D gene TRBD1, 5 bases. V gave up 5 bases and J gave up 3 bases, with 11 bases separating them. The CDR3 runs to 13 residues. Per germline, CDR1 SEHNR and CDR2 FQNEAQ (reference sequence). The CDR3 here is CASSPQDSYEQYF. The CDR3 DNA reads as TGTGCCAGCAGCCCCCAAGACAGCTACGAGCAGTACTTC.

This chain joins TRBV12-3 or TRBV12-4 and TRBJ1-1; D is possibly TRBD1 (5 bases). The V end was cut by 4 bases, the J end by 8 bases, with 8 bases between. This CDR3 is built from 11 residues. CDR3 bases: TGTGCCAGCAGTTGGGGCAGGGAAGCTTTCTTT. The encoded protein is CASSWGREAFF.

This clone was observed a few times. V usage is TRBV13 and J usage is TRBJ1-4; 7 nucleotides align to TRBD1. V was pared by 7 bases and J by 8 bases, with 7 bases of the junction left unmatched. CDR3 length: 13 residues. Germline loops: CDR1 PRHDT, CDR2 FYEKMQ (reference sequence). The CDR3 bases are TGTGCCAGCAACAGGGGTCCTGGGGAAAAACTGTTTTTT. It is translated as CASNRGPGEKLFF.

This sequence joins TRBV3-1 (or the pseudogene TRBV3-2) and TRBJ2-2; 8 bases fit TRBD2. With V trimmed by 4 bases and J by 2 bases, 6 bases remained unmatched. The CDR3 totals 16 residues. CDR1 LGHDT and CDR2 YNNKEL come from the germline V gene (reference sequence). The CDR3 loop is CASSLKSGSNTGELFF. The CDR3 nucleotides are TGTGCCAGCAGCCTTAAAAGCGGGAGCAACACCGGGGAGCTGTTTTTT.

V and J are TRBV2 and TRBJ2-3, with 7 bases fitting TRBD2. V lost 2 bases, J lost 0 bases, and 5 bases stayed unmatched. CDR3 length: 16 residues. Germline CDR1 SNHLY, CDR2 FYNNEI. CDR3 residues: CASSELAAFSTDTQYF. The CDR3 DNA is TGTGCCAGCAGTGAACTAGCGGCTTTTAGCACAGATACGCAGTATTTT.

The chain employs TRBV27 and TRBJ2-1; 7 nucleotides line up with TRBD2. The CDR3 spans 14 residues. Germline V gene data show CDR1 as MNHEY and CDR2 as SMNVEV (reference sequence). Losses at the gene ends were 4 bases for V and 11 bases for J; bases not matched to a gene: 11. The CDR3 DNA follows: TGTGCCAGCAGTTCCTGGACTAGGGAGGATCAGCAGTTCTTC. The encoded protein is CASSSWTREDQQFF.

The chain is built from TRBV6-5 and TRBJ2-7; a possible D gene is TRBD1 (6 bases). This CDR3 spans 12 amino acids. In germline, CDR1 is MNHEY, CDR2 SVGAGI. Trimming pared 8 bases from V and 0 bases from J, leaving 8 bases between. The CDR3 nucleotides read TGTGCCAGCGGACAGCACTCCTACGAGCAGTACTTC. It yields the protein CASGQHSYEQYF.

V and J are TRBV7-2 and TRBJ1-2; 8 bases fit TRBD1. The CDR3 covers 16 residues. With 2 bases clipped from V and 4 bases from J, the junction kept 9 bases outside the gene matches. The germline gives CDR1 SGHTA, CDR2 FQGNSA. The CDR3 sequence is CASSLLAGGAIYGYTF. The CDR3 DNA sequence: TGTGCCAGCAGCTTACTGGCAGGGGGCGCGATCTATGGCTACACCTTC.

V usage is TRBV9 and J usage is TRBJ2-7; D might be TRBD1 (5 bases). Germline V gene sequence: CDR1 SGDLS, CDR2 YYNGEE. The CDR3 length is 17 residues. V dropped 3 bases and J dropped 0 bases, with 19 bases sitting between them. The CDR3 DNA follows: TGTGCCAGCAGCGGAAGACAAGGGGAAGGGGCCTCCTACGAGCAGTACTTC. Translating gives CASSGRQGEGASYEQYF.

In its sample, this clone was seen once. The chain has TRBV6-5 and TRBJ2-3, with D unclear. Germline V gene sequence: CDR1 MNHEY, CDR2 SVGAGI. The ends were cut back, 6 bases at V and 1 base at J, with 14 bases in the middle. This CDR3 contains 15 residues. The CDR3 DNA is TGTGCCAGCAGCCTCACGAAAGAGCGCACAGATACGCAGTATTTT. Its translation is CASSLTKERTDTQYF.

The chain joins TRBV5-4 to TRBJ2-5; 9 bases map to TRBD1. From germline, CDR1 is SGHNT and CDR2 YYREEE (reference sequence). V lost 1 base and J lost 3; bases outside the gene matches: 1. This CDR3 spans 14 amino acids. The CDR3 DNA reads TGTGCCAGCAGCTTGACAGGGGGCGAAGAGACCCAGTACTTC. It is translated as CASSLTGGEETQYF.

In its sample, this clone was seen a few times. The gene calls are TRBV3-1 (or the pseudogene TRBV3-2) and TRBJ2-7, with 11 bases that match TRBD1. The V gene end was trimmed by 1 base and the J gene end by 7 bases; junction bases not matched to a gene: 9. Germline V gene sequence: CDR1 LGHDT, CDR2 YNNKEL (reference sequence). The CDR3 spans 16 residues. The CDR3 reads CASSQAWTGGEGEQYF. CDR3 DNA sequence: TGTGCCAGCAGCCAAGCCTGGACAGGGGGCGAAGGAGAGCAGTACTTC.

This chain uses TRBV6-5 with TRBJ1-6; D is uncertain. V gave up 6 bases and J gave up 1 base, with 10 bases separating them. The CDR3 runs to 15 residues. From germline, CDR1 is MNHEY and CDR2 SVGAGI. CDR3 loop: CASSPGVSYNSPLHF. In DNA form, the CDR3 reads TGTGCCAGCAGCCCCGGGGTATCCTATAATTCACCCCTCCACTTT.

The chain couples TRBV2 to TRBJ1-2, with 12 bases matching TRBD1. The germline V gene has CDR1 SNHLY and CDR2 FYNNEI. This CDR3 comprises 17 residues. V trimming: 1 base; J trimming: 4 bases; junction bases outside the gene matches: 7. The CDR3 here is CASSEGGQGARVYGYTF. The CDR3 nucleotides read TGTGCCAGCAGTGAAGGGGGACAGGGGGCGCGGGTCTATGGCTACACCTTC.

The chain joins TRBV5-1 to TRBJ1-5; D may be TRBD1 (6 bases). In germline, CDR1 is SGHRS, CDR2 YFSETQ. Trimming removed 2 bases from V and 0 bases from J, with 18 bases in between. CDR3 length: 18 residues. The CDR3, as DNA: TGCGCCAGCAGCTTAAAAGGCCAGGGGCAAAATAGCAATCAGCCCCAGCATTTT. Amino acid sequence: CASSLKGQGQNSNQPQHF.

V usage is TRBV10-2 and J usage is TRBJ2-7; 13 bases map to TRBD2. The CDR3 totals 15 residues. Germline values: CDR1 WSHSY, CDR2 SAAADI. Trimming at V came to 3 bases and at J to 3 bases, leaving 2 bases not matched to a gene. CDR3 in DNA: TGCGCCAGCAGTGATAGACTAGCGGGGGGCTACGAGCAGTACTTC. As protein: CASSDRLAGGYEQYF.

The rearrangement joins TRBV2 to TRBJ1-4; D gene uncertain. The CDR3 length is 16 residues. V was shortened by 0 bases and J by 7 bases, with 15 bases between the two germline ends. The germline CDR1 and CDR2 sequences are SNHLY and FYNNEI. The CDR3 reads CASSEALGRSGEKLFF. The CDR3 nucleotides read TGTGCCAGCAGTGAAGCGCTCGGCAGGTCTGGTGAAAAACTGTTTTTT.

About this clone itself: Other nucleotide sequences from this sample produce the same CDR3. The V and J genes are TRBV5-1 and TRBJ2-1; 8 bases align to TRBD2. Unmatched junction bases numbered 4, after V lost 1 base and J lost 4 bases. Germline V gene lookup returns CDR1 SGHRS and CDR2 YFSETQ. The CDR3 is 15 amino acids. The CDR3 is CASSLTSGVYNEQFF. CDR3 DNA sequence: TGCGCCAGCAGCTTGACTAGCGGCGTGTACAATGAGCAGTTCTTC.

This clone was counted a few times. The rearrangement joins TRBV2 to TRBJ1-4, with 7 bases lining up with TRBD1. V lost 1 base to trimming and J lost 7 bases; unmatched junction nucleotides: 6. The CDR3 runs to 15 residues. Germline V CDR1 and CDR2: SNHLY, FYNNEI. CDR3 sequence: CASSEVKGAGEKLFF. The CDR3 nucleotides are TGTGCCAGCAGTGAAGTTAAGGGGGCAGGTGAAAAACTGTTTTTT.

The chain employs TRBV24-1 and TRBJ2-3; 13 nucleotides align to TRBD2. Losses at the gene ends were 11 bases for V and 1 base for J; bases not matched to a gene: 8. CDR3 length: 16 residues. CDR1 and CDR2 (germline): KGHDR, SFDVKD. Written as DNA, the CDR3 is TGTGCCAGGGGACTAGCGGGAAAAATTTGCACAGATACGCAGTATTTT. Translation gives CARGLAGKICTDTQYF.

The chain links TRBV5-6 to TRBJ1-5; possible D gene TRBD1, 5 bases. This CDR3 is 15 amino acids long. CDR1 is SGHDT and CDR2 is YYEEEE in the germline V gene. V lost 0 bases and J 5 bases, leaving 12 bases between the germline ends. The CDR3 DNA is TGTGCCAGCAGCTTGGCTGGGCAGGGTCATCAGCCCCAGCATTTT. It yields the protein CASSLAGQGHQPQHF.

V is TRBV6-5 and J is TRBJ1-6; possibly TRBD1 for D (6 bases). The CDR3 sequence is 15 residues long. V was trimmed by 2 bases and J by 5 bases, leaving 10 bases between them. Germline V gives CDR1 MNHEY, CDR2 SVGAGI. CDR3 sequence: CASSYGWTDNSPLHF. Written as DNA, the CDR3 is TGTGCCAGCAGTTACGGGTGGACAGATAATTCACCCCTCCACTTT.

The V call is TRBV7-8, the J call TRBJ2-3; D ambiguous. Deletions cut 1 base from V and 5 bases from J, with 13 bases between. The length of the CDR3 is 15 residues. Germline V CDR1 and CDR2: SGHVS, FQNEAQ. The DNA of the CDR3 is TGTGCCAGCAGCTTAGGCGCCCACCTCCGAGATACGCAGTATTTT. Translation: CASSLGAHLRDTQYF.